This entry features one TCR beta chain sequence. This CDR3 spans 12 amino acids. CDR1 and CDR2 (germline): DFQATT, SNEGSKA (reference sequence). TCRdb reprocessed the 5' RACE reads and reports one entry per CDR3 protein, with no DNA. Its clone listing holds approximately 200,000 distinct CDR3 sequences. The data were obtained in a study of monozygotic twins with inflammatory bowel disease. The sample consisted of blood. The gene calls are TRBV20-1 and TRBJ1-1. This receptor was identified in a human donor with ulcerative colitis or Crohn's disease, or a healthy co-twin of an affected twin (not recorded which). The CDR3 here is CSARVRDPGAFF.